The following is a TCR beta chain sequence with its context. V lost 3 bases and J 2 bases, leaving 14 bases between the germline ends. The CDR3 contains 15 residues. CDR1 is SGHTA, CDR2 FQGTGA, per germline. The data belong to a study of blood T cell repertoires in COVID-19. About the research overall: COVID-19 samples, acute and convalescent, were from the United States, Italy and Spain. Sources were T cells, B-cell-depleted T cells, or PBMCs; the material itself was cDNA or gDNA.

Original processing methods: Estimation of nucleated cell counts relied on the amplification of reference gene primers. Clones were sequenced by immunoSEQ multiplex PCR, and TCRdb holds only the in-frame ones, with some missing. The V and J calls and clone size are taken from that table; D and trimming were inferred from the DNA. The top ten hold 3% to 3.5% of the sample, which has approximately 50,000 clones, about 90% seen once. Sequenced: peripheral blood. The gene calls are TRBV7-3 and TRBJ2-7; D may be TRBD2 (7 bases). This TCR derives from a human donor in a cohort sampled during active COVID-19. The CDR3 protein is CASSLGPGGPYEQYF. CDR3 nucleotides: TGTGCCAGCAGCTTGGGGCCGGGGGGCCCCTACGAGCAGTACTTC. Using reference TRBV7-3 and TRBJ2-7 for the parts outside the CDR3, the full variable domain is GAGVSQTPSNKVTEKGKYVELRCDPISGHTALYWYRQSLGQGPEFLIYFQGTGAADDSGLPNDRFFAVRPEGSVSTLKIQRTERGDSAVYLCASSLGPGGPYEQYFGPGTRLTVT.